This T cell receptor beta chain is drawn from a study of CD8 T cells in ankylosing spondylitis (dated by TCRdb to the late 2010s). In the study overall: T cell receptor beta repertoires were profiled in healthy donors and ankylosing spondylitis patients so that disease-linked TCR variants could be found. The whole study cohort included 108 healthy donors and 25 or so ankylosing spondylitis patients. Samples of peripheral blood were taken, and for ankylosing spondylitis patients, synovial fluid was collected as well. Points the paper makes about the study in general: According to the report, matched synovial fluid samples from ankylosing spondylitis patients were significantly enriched for the disease-linked clones. The disease-linked clones had a CD8+ phenotype and were found at relatively low frequencies in peripheral blood. Blood from ankylosing spondylitis patients appeared to be characterized by a TCR beta motif composed of 7 to 9 highly homologous amino acid variants. Some motif variants had previously been reported in the synovial fluid and blood of reactive arthritis patients, which suggests shared mechanisms of disease initiation.

This clonotype was recorded many times. The clone's antigen remains unknown. Nothing much larger sits one base from this clone, and base qualities are not available. This sample was sequenced with an Illumina HiSeq 2500. TCR beta libraries were prepared by quantitative 5'-RACE with molecular barcodes. The original pipeline was this. A new computational method, built on a probabilistic model of VDJ rearrangement, was used to identify disease-linked TCR variants. In-frame beta chains were kept once TCRdb had trimmed the public reads at Q25 with fastp and called clones with MiXCR. Each CDR3 protein gets just one entry, which takes the most common genes and DNA from the rows behind it. Clone size and V and J calls follow TCRdb, not the original study. The sample data list about 190,000 distinct CDR3 sequences, and 10% to 15% of these were observed just once. About 10% of the sample comes from the top ten.

CDR1 and CDR2, looked up from the germline V gene (reference sequence), are LNHNV and YYDKDF. The CDR3 starts with the cysteine, ends with the phenylalanine, and has 16 residues. Only the CDR3 region is kept as DNA, spanning 48 bases read in frame from base 1. V and J lose 8 bases and 3 bases, and a span of 20 bases separates them. In this chain, TRBV15 is recombined with TRBJ2-1, and possibly TRBD2, on 5 matching bases. Sequencing input: blood, either unsorted or a sorted T cell fraction (not recorded which). This clonotype was obtained from a female donor with ankylosing spondylitis or in good health (not recorded which). This receptor has the CDR3 CATSDTRQVYYNEQFF. The base sequence is TGTGCCACCTCCGATACTAGGCAAGTCTACTACAATGAGCAGTTCTTC. Beyond the CDR3, the reference TRBV15 and TRBJ2-1 genes provide the residues; the full variable domain reads: DAMVIQNPRYQVTQFGKPVTLSCSQTLNHNVMYWYQQKSSQAPKLLFHYYDKDFNNEADTPDNFQSRRPNTSFCFLDIRSPGLGDTAMYLCATSDTRQVYYNEQFFGPGTRLTVL.